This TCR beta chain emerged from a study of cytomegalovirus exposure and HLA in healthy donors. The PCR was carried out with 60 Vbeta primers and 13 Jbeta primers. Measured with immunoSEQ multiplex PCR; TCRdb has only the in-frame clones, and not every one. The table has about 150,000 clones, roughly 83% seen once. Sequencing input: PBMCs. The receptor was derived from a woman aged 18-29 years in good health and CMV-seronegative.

CDR3 in DNA: TGTGCCAGCAGCTTAGGCCTCCGGACAGATCTTACTTCCTACGAGCAGTACTTC. This sequence encodes CASSLGLRTDLTSYEQYF. The rearrangement uses TRBV7-9 and TRBJ2-7; possibly TRBD1 for D (6 bases). V was pared by 1 base and J by 1 base, with 20 bases between. CDR3 length: 18 residues. Germline CDR1 reads SEHNR; CDR2 reads FQNEAQ (reference sequence).